This is a list of T cell receptor beta chains from one sample in a study of CD8 T cells in ankylosing spondylitis. TCRdb passed the 5' RACE reads through MiXCR, listing each CDR3 protein once. The table has 150,000 to 200,000 distinct CDR3 sequences, roughly 13% seen once. The material sequenced was blood, either unsorted or a sorted T cell fraction (not recorded which). The receptors shown here come from a female donor with ankylosing spondylitis or in good health (not recorded which). CDR3s include the opening cysteine and the closing phenylalanine or tryptophan. Each record gives: V gene, clone size, D gene, J gene, CDR3 DNA, CDR3 protein. D genes are given only for firm matches. Some rows mark clone size as missing; the rest say once, few, many or name a class of expanded clone.

TRBV5-1	.	TRBD2	TRBJ2-5	TGCGCCAGCAGCTCGGCTAGCGGGAGCGAAGGCGAGACCCAGTACTTC	CASSSASGSEGETQYF
TRBV20-1	many	TRBD1	TRBJ1-4	TGCAGTGCTGCCCTGACAGGGTTGGAAAAACTGTTTTTT	CSAALTGLEKLFF
TRBV28	.	.	TRBJ2-1	TGTGCCAGCAGTTTTTTGGGGCGCAATGAGCAGTTCTTC	CASSFLGRNEQFF
TRBV27	many	.	TRBJ1-2	TGTGCCAGCAGTTTAGGGTCCAGGGTGGATGGCTACACCTTC	CASSLGSRVDGYTF
TRBV5-1	many	.	TRBJ1-6	TGCGCCAGCTCAAACGCAGGGTTTGATTCACCCCTCCACTTT	CASSNAGFDSPLHF
TRBV2	many	.	TRBJ1-1	TGTGCCAGCACCCAGAGGGGAGGAAGTAGTGAAGCTTTCTTT	CASTQRGGSSEAFF
TRBV6-4	many	.	TRBJ1-1	TGTGCCAGCAGTGAGCAGAGGAACACTGAAGCTTTCTTT	CASSEQRNTEAFF
TRBV4-1	many	.	TRBJ2-7	TGCGCCAGCAGCCGCGGCTTAGGGGGCGGGAGAGCCTACGAGCAGTACTTC	CASSRGLGGGRAYEQYF
TRBV28	.	.	TRBJ2-3	TGTGCCAGCAGTTCAGTTAGCGAGAGGGCCAGAGGCACAGATACGCAGTATTTT	CASSSVSERARGTDTQYF
TRBV7-9	.	TRBD2	TRBJ2-7	TGTGCCAGCAGCTTTTCTAGCGGGAACGAGCAGTACTTC	CASSFSSGNEQYF
TRBV18	few	.	TRBJ1-3	TGTGCCAGCTCACCAAATTACCGGGGAGATCGTGGAAACACCATATATTTT	CASSPNYRGDRGNTIYF
TRBV18	.	TRBD1	TRBJ2-7	TGTGCCAGCTCGCCTAGACAGGGAAATGCCTACGAGCAGTACTTC	CASSPRQGNAYEQYF
TRBV4-2	.	.	TRBJ2-2	TGTGCCAGCAGCCTCGGGGAGGGGGCCGGGGAGCTGTTTTTT	CASSLGEGAGELFF
TRBV4-2	many	TRBD2	TRBJ2-3	TGTGCCAGCAGCCAAGACCCTAGCGGGAGAAATACGCAGTATTTT	CASSQDPSGRNTQYF
TRBV29-1	many	TRBD2	TRBJ2-3	TGCAGCGTTGATCTAGCGGGAGGCACAGATACGCAGTATTTT	CSVDLAGGTDTQYF
TRBV4-3	many	.	TRBJ1-3	TGCGCCAGCAGCCAAGACGAGACAGCCGGGGCCCTCTCTGGAAACACCATATATTTT	CASSQDETAGALSGNTIYF
TRBV4-2	.	.	TRBJ2-1	TGTGCCAGCAGCCAAGATGCGGGGAGTTGGCTTGAGCAGTTCTTC	CASSQDAGSWLEQFF